This is a list of T cell receptor beta chains from one sample in a study of T-cell memory formation after mild COVID-19. TCRdb reprocessed the 5' RACE reads with MiXCR, giving one entry per CDR3 protein. This table holds about 470,000 distinct CDR3 sequences, more than 20% found once. The sequenced material came from PBMCs or a T cell subset sorted from them (not recorded which). These receptors were obtained from an adult woman who had mild COVID-19 (a few samples of this study predate the infection). Cell type and time point are not known. CDR3s include the opening cysteine and the closing phenylalanine or tryptophan. The D gene is left open where the match is weak.

cdr3_length	v_call	d_call	j_call	cdr3_aa
14	TRBV18	NA	TRBJ2-7	CASSPPGYSGEQYF
15	TRBV7-8	NA	TRBJ1-1	CASSLQGPTNTEAFF
15	TRBV10-3	TRBD2	TRBJ2-3	CAISGTSGGRDTQYF
14	TRBV4-1	NA	TRBJ2-3	CASRLLLSTDTQYF
11	TRBV29-1	NA	TRBJ2-7	CSVDRDRRQYF
15	TRBV20-1	NA	TRBJ2-3	CSARSDRTSTDTQYF
15	TRBV10-3	NA	TRBJ2-1	CAISPSLGPYNEQFF
12	TRBV7-3	NA	TRBJ2-2	CASSFKTGELFF
15	TRBV4-2	TRBD1	TRBJ2-2	CASSQVQGDPGELFF
16	TRBV25-1	TRBD1	TRBJ1-1	CASSPRTGRIPTEAFF
11	TRBV7-9	NA	TRBJ1-1	CASSFVAEAFF
14	TRBV20-1	NA	TRBJ1-1	CSARWGAANTEAFF
14	TRBV27	NA	TRBJ1-1	CASSPWEGNTEAFF
13	TRBV4-3	NA	TRBJ2-3	CASSQARGDTQYF
15	TRBV24-1	TRBD2	TRBJ2-1	CATSGASGSYNEQFF
14	TRBV7-2	NA	TRBJ2-7	CASSRDSYSYEQYF
16	TRBV20-1	TRBD1	TRBJ2-3	CSASAPGQLYTDTQYF
14	TRBV6-5	TRBD1	TRBJ1-2	CASTRDSLNYGYTF
15	TRBV7-3	TRBD1	TRBJ2-5	CASSITGTGEETQYF
15	TRBV20-1	TRBD2	TRBJ2-7	CSARDLRSGLYEQYF
14	TRBV5-1	NA	TRBJ1-6	CASSPSSYNSPLHF
15	TRBV20-1	TRBD2	TRBJ2-3	CSARERLAATDTQYF
14	TRBV25-1	NA	TRBJ2-1	CASSVDLNHNEQFF
15	TRBV13	NA	TRBJ1-2	CASSPRTQPNYGYTF
13	TRBV5-1	NA	TRBJ2-6	CASSLGVTNVLTF
15	TRBV12-3/TRBV12-4	NA	TRBJ1-2	CASSLGSGRGYGYTF
20	TRBV7-9	TRBD2	TRBJ2-2	CASSSPTNKGLAANTGELFF
16	TRBV20-1	NA	TRBJ1-2	CSARVPPSGPFYGYTF
13	TRBV10-3	NA	TRBJ2-1	CAISDETGSEQFF
11	TRBV10-1	NA	TRBJ2-3	CARRLLDTQYF
12	TRBV20-1	NA	TRBJ1-2	CSAEVGSDGYTF
12	TRBV29-1	NA	TRBJ1-3	CSVQGPGNTIYF
15	TRBV28	TRBD1	TRBJ2-7	CASIRRGTGAYEQYF
13	TRBV6-5	NA	TRBJ2-7	CASSYRSSYEQYF
18	TRBV9	TRBD2	TRBJ2-2	CASSVTTSGGINTGELFF
15	TRBV7-9	NA	TRBJ2-5	CASSLDRRTQETQYF
14	TRBV15	NA	TRBJ1-6	CATSRDGSDSPLHF
15	TRBV29-1	TRBD1	TRBJ1-5	CSVRAGQGGNQPQHF
14	TRBV7-9	NA	TRBJ2-5	CASSLLPWEETQYF
13	TRBV5-1	NA	TRBJ2-7	CASSLGTLYEQYF
15	TRBV15	NA	TRBJ2-1	CATSRYPTSSYEQFF
12	TRBV30	NA	TRBJ2-3	CAWSGRTDTQYF
15	TRBV5-1	TRBD2	TRBJ2-1	CASSPEPGLAGGEFF
12	TRBV20-1	NA	TRBJ2-5	CSVWRGQETQYF
16	TRBV5-1	NA	TRBJ2-1	CASSLEEGSSYNEQFF
16	TRBV19	NA	TRBJ1-5	CASSIGGGTEGLAQHF
16	TRBV20-1	TRBD2	TRBJ2-3	CSAATGLAGGPDTQYF
18	TRBV29-1	TRBD1	TRBJ2-7	CSVEEAMGTGQGAYEQYF
12	TRBV20-1	NA	TRBJ1-1	CSARWPDTEAFF
14	TRBV7-9	NA	TRBJ2-7	CASTPGGRFYEQYF
16	TRBV9	TRBD1	TRBJ2-7	CASSSKGTGGFDEQYF
15	TRBV5-1	TRBD2	TRBJ2-1	CASSILSGSYNEQFF
14	TRBV6-6	NA	TRBJ2-2	CAGGNSGTDGELFF
14	TRBV5-6	NA	TRBJ1-5	CASSLFGVGQPQHF
14	TRBV20-1	TRBD2	TRBJ2-7	CSARVAGSSYEQYF
14	TRBV5-6	NA	TRBJ2-7	CASSLAGTVYEQYF
16	TRBV27	NA	TRBJ2-1	CASSLYQGGGHNEQFF
15	TRBV5-1	TRBD1	TRBJ2-7	CASSLAGQGAGEQYF
14	TRBV6-1	NA	TRBJ2-5	CASSEAPLQETQYF